This T cell receptor (beta chain) originates from a study of cytomegalovirus exposure and HLA in healthy donors. Study context: Unique TCRs numbering some 77 million, obtained from HLA-typed donors, made up an early data release. General observations from the study: Later analysis revealed greater clonal expansion in HLA-associated TCR beta chains than in equally common others.

This clone was picked up a small number of times. The antigen remains unidentified. The PCR contained 60 Vbeta and 13 Jbeta primers. Generated by immunoSEQ multiplex PCR, the TCRdb table keeps only in-frame clones and is missing some. The sample yields approximately 90,000 clones, about 80% seen once. Germline V gene sequence: CDR1 GTSNPN, CDR2 SVGIG (reference sequence). The CDR3 totals 17 residues. Trimming removed 2 bases at V and 4 bases at J, with 20 bases between. Sequences were obtained from PBMCs. The V gene is TRBV30, the J gene TRBJ1-4; the D is unclear. The sequence was collected from a male donor in good health and CMV-seronegative. Here the CDR3 reads CAWSTIGVAVRNEKLFF. The CDR3 nucleotides are TGTGCCTGGAGTACGATCGGGGTGGCGGTCCGTAATGAAAAACTGTTTTTT.